One and the same sample provided the 23 T cell receptor beta chains below, sequenced in a study of blood T cells in healthy people across ages. The second PCR ran roughly 6 to 11 cycles with a sample-barcoded 5' primer and J-beta primers. TCRdb reprocessed the 5' RACE reads via MiXCR and lists one record per CDR3 protein. The sample carries about 580,000 distinct CDR3 sequences, roughly 43% recorded once. Sequencing input: blood. The source is a man at least 80 years old in good health.

In this sample, this clonotype turned up a few times. The chain recombines TRBV6-4 with TRBJ2-7, with no clear D. The CDR3 spans 14 residues. CDR1 is MRHNA, CDR2 SNTAGT, per germline. Trimming took 6 bases from V and 3 from J, leaving 15 bases between them. In DNA form, the CDR3 reads TGTGCCAGCAGCGCCCAGCTCTGGGACTACGAGCAGTACTTC. It encodes CASSAQLWDYEQYF.

This clonotype has more than one count but fewer than ten. J is TRBJ2-7 and V is TRBV20-1, with D unclear. The CDR3 loop spans 11 amino acids. Germline CDR1 reads DFQATT; CDR2 reads SNEGSKA (reference sequence). Deletions cut 6 bases from V and 3 bases from J, with 9 bases between. DNA for the CDR3: TGCAGTGCCACCCTTCACTACGAGCAGTACTTC. Its protein is CSATLHYEQYF.

This rearrangement joins TRBV28 to TRBJ1-2, with TRBD1 as a possible D gene (5 bases). Germline V CDR1 and CDR2: MDHEN, SYDVKM. The CDR3 runs to 15 residues. V was clipped by 5 bases and J by 4 bases, with 17 bases between them. This CDR3 is CASSIYVGGVYGYTF. The CDR3 DNA reads TGTGCCAGCAGTATCTATGTGGGGGGTGTCTATGGCTACACCTTC.

Remarks on this clonotype: One end of the junction fails to match germline, which may point to a read error. The CDR3 coding sequence is TGCGCCAGCAGCTTGCTAGGGGGCCCTCGATTCGGGGCCAACGCCCTGACTTTC. Translating gives CASSLLGGPRFGANALTF. V gene TRBV5-1 combines with J gene TRBJ2-6, with 7 nucleotides matching TRBD1. The CDR3 contains 18 residues. The germline CDR1 and CDR2 sequences are SGHRS and YFSETQ.

This clonotype occurred a few times. This rearrangement joins TRBV12-3 or TRBV12-4 to TRBJ2-5; D not certain. V lost 5 bases, J lost 2 bases, and 6 bases lay in between. The CDR3 extends over 12 amino acids. CDR3 bases: TGTGCCAGCAGTCGACGGCAAGAGACCCAGTACTTC. Encoded protein: CASSRRQETQYF.

The chain employs TRBV5-1 and TRBJ2-3; D gene uncertain. In germline, CDR1 is SGHRS, CDR2 YFSETQ. CDR3 length: 15 residues. Trimming pared 0 bases from V and 3 bases from J, leaving 11 bases between. The DNA of the CDR3 is TGCGCCAGCAGCTTGGTTGGGCCGCAGACAGATACGCAGTATTTT. It encodes CASSLVGPQTDTQYF.

In its sample, this clonotype was seen a few times. Here the CDR3 reads CASSLGGRASGSLYEQYF. The CDR3 nucleotides are TGTGCCAGCAGCTTAGGTGGTCGGGCTAGCGGGAGCCTCTACGAGCAGTACTTC. The chain recombines TRBV7-2 with TRBJ2-7, with 10 bases aligning to TRBD2. Per germline, CDR1 SGHTA and CDR2 FQGNSA. CDR3 length: 18 amino acids. Trimming at V came to 1 base and at J to 3 bases, leaving 12 bases not matched to a gene.

V usage is TRBV4-2 and J usage is TRBJ2-5; either TRBD1 or TRBD2 may supply D (5 bases each). This CDR3 is built from 14 residues. Trimming left V 5 bases short and J 2 bases short, with 12 bases between. CDR1 LGHNA and CDR2 YNFKEQ come from the germline V gene. The CDR3 DNA sequence: TGTGCCAGCAGCAAGAGGGGTGGGCAAGAGACCCAGTACTTC. It translates to CASSKRGGQETQYF.

This clonotype was detected only a few times. The chain joins TRBV24-1 to TRBJ2-7; tentative D call: TRBD1 (6 bases). V was trimmed by 7 bases and J by 3 bases, leaving 6 bases between them. This CDR3 contains 11 residues. In germline, CDR1 is KGHDR, CDR2 SFDVKD. This CDR3 reads CATRQGYEQYF. The CDR3 region has the DNA TGTGCCACCAGACAGGGCTACGAGCAGTACTTC.

The sample holds a few counts of this clonotype. This sequence joins TRBV7-9 and TRBJ2-5, with D possibly called TRBD1 or TRBD2 (6 bases each). Trimming removed 0 bases from V and 6 bases from J, with 14 bases in between. CDR1 and CDR2 from the germline V gene are SEHNR and FQNEAQ (reference sequence). This CDR3 contains 15 residues. CDR3 region: CASSLALQGRKTQYF. CDR3 in DNA: TGTGCCAGCAGCTTAGCGCTCCAGGGGAGGAAGACCCAGTACTTC.

CDR3 protein: CASSSEGSTDTQYF. In nucleotides, the CDR3 is TGTGCCAGCAGCTCCGAAGGGAGCACAGATACGCAGTATTTT. The J gene is TRBJ2-3, the V gene TRBV7-3, with unresolved D. Trimming removed 4 bases at V and 0 bases at J, with 8 bases between. This CDR3 is 14 amino acids long. CDR1 is SGHTA, CDR2 FQGTGA, per germline.

The chain employs TRBV4-1 and TRBJ2-1; 12 bases fit TRBD2. CDR1 and CDR2 from the germline V gene are MGHRA and YSYEKL. The CDR3 totals 20 residues. Trimming took 2 bases from V and 0 from J; bases not matched to a gene: 11. CDR3 DNA: TGCGCCAGCAGCCAACAAATAGGACTAGCGGGGACCCCCTCCTACAATGAGCAGTTCTTC. It specifies CASSQQIGLAGTPSYNEQFF.

This chain uses TRBV25-1 with TRBJ2-1; D not certain. The CDR3 covers 11 residues. Germline assignment: CDR1 MGHDK and CDR2 SYGVNS. V was pared by 2 bases and J by 10 bases, with 6 bases between. CDR3 sequence: CASSEIREQFF. The CDR3 DNA is TGTGCCAGCAGTGAAATTCGGGAGCAGTTCTTC. Full variable domain (outside the CDR3, taken from reference TRBV25-1 and TRBJ2-1): EADIYQTPRYLVIGTGKKITLECSQTMGHDKMYWYQQDPGMELHLIHYSYGVNSTEKGDLSSESTVSRIRTEHFPLTLESARPSHTSQYLCASSEIREQFFGPGTRLTVL.

The CDR3 DNA reads TGTGCCAGCAGCTTAGGCGACAGTCGTCAGTACTTC. It encodes CASSLGDSRQYF. The chain couples TRBV7-3 to TRBJ2-4, with D perhaps matching TRBD1 (5 bases). The V end lost 2 bases, the J end lost 12 bases, and 11 bases lay between the germline ends. The CDR3 is 12 amino acids. Germline V gives CDR1 SGHTA, CDR2 FQGTGA.

The genes are TRBV3-1 and TRBJ1-1, with a possible D match to TRBD1 (6 bases). CDR1 LGHDT and CDR2 YNNKEL come from the germline V gene (reference sequence). Between the trimmed V and J ends, which lost 2 bases and 11 bases, there was a span of 24 bases. CDR3 length: 16 residues. The CDR3 here is CASSQFGEQGKDLAFF. Here the CDR3 DNA reads TGTGCCAGCAGCCAATTCGGCGAACAGGGAAAGGATTTGGCTTTCTTT. Variable domain in full (rest from reference TRBV3-1 and TRBJ1-1): DTAVSQTPKYLVTQMGNDKSIKCEQNLGHDTMYWYKQDSKKFLKIMFSYNNKELIINETVPNRFSPKSPDKAHLNLHINSLELGDSAVYFCASSQFGEQGKDLAFFGQGTRLTVV.

This sequence joins TRBV7-9 and TRBJ1-2; 7 bases fit TRBD1. The CDR3 length is 18 residues. Germline V gene lookup returns CDR1 SEHNR and CDR2 FQNEAQ (reference sequence). V lost 1 base, J lost 4 bases, and 15 bases stayed unmatched. Here the CDR3 reads CASSLGGYDRDRGYGYTF. The CDR3, as DNA: TGTGCCAGCAGCTTAGGGGGATACGACAGGGATCGTGGCTATGGCTACACCTTC.

As to this clonotype: This may be a read error, as it is one base from a much larger clone. Likely a read error: the CDR3 ends without its conserved phenylalanine or tryptophan. The CDR3 is CASKRGGANVLTL. For the CDR3, the DNA is TGTGCCAGCAAACGAGGAGGGGCCAACGTCCTGACTTTG. The J gene is TRBJ2-6, the V gene TRBV6-5; no firm D call. This CDR3 is built from 13 residues. From germline, CDR1 is MNHEY and CDR2 SVGAGI. Trimming took 7 bases from V and 4 from J, leaving 8 bases between them.

The chain's CDR3 is CASRYTGSSYNEQYF. The CDR3 DNA reads as TGTGCCAGCAGGTATACAGGGAGCTCCTACAATGAGCAGTACTTC. The chain is built from TRBV7-2 and TRBJ2-1, with TRBD1 as a possible D gene (6 bases). The end of the DNA aligns better with TRBJ2-7, so the J call may be wrong. This CDR3 is built from 15 residues. In germline, CDR1 is SGHTA, CDR2 FQGNSA.

The chain combines TRBV4-2 with TRBJ2-7, with 10 positions matching TRBD2. Germline-derived CDR1 and CDR2 are LGHNA and YNFKEQ. The CDR3 length is 16 residues. J lost 0 bases, V lost 0 bases, and 2 bases had no gene match. CDR3 region: CASSQEPSGGSYEQYF. CDR3 in DNA: TGTGCCAGCAGCCAAGAGCCTAGCGGGGGCTCCTACGAGCAGTACTTC.

V gene TRBV7-3 combines with J gene TRBJ2-3, with TRBD2 matching 8 bases. Germline V gene sequence: CDR1 SGHTA, CDR2 FQGTGA. The CDR3 sequence is 16 residues long. Trimming at V came to 2 bases and at J to 3 bases, leaving 7 bases not matched to a gene. The CDR3 sequence is CASSLDGTRGTDTQYF. The CDR3 DNA follows: TGTGCCAGCAGCTTAGATGGGACTAGGGGTACAGATACGCAGTATTTT.

The rearrangement joins TRBV20-1 to TRBJ2-3; D possibly corresponds to TRBD1 (6 bases). This CDR3 region has 15 residues. Trimming took 5 bases from V and 2 from J, leaving 17 bases between them. CDR1 is DFQATT, CDR2 SNEGSKA, per germline (reference sequence). As DNA, the CDR3 is TGCAGTGCTTACCACTTCGGACAGCCCACAGATACGCAGTATTTT. It codes for CSAYHFGQPTDTQYF.

The chain joins TRBV6-5 to TRBJ2-7; TRBD1 matches 7 bases. Per the germline V gene, CDR1 is MNHEY and CDR2 is SVGAGI. The CDR3 length is 15 residues. With V trimmed by 0 bases and J by 3 bases, 5 bases remained unmatched. CDR3 amino acids: CASSYSDRRGYEQYF. The CDR3 DNA is TGTGCCAGCAGTTACTCGGACAGGAGAGGCTACGAGCAGTACTTC.

The chain has TRBV12-3 or TRBV12-4 and TRBJ1-2; D unresolved. The CDR3 spans 16 residues. V was trimmed by 6 bases and J by 6 bases, leaving 23 bases between them. CDR3 nucleotide sequence: TGTGCCAGCAGGATCCTCCCGGCCGGGGTGAGGGATGGCTACACCTTC. Translating it yields CASRILPAGVRDGYTF.